This T cell receptor beta chain comes out of a study of blood T cell repertoires in COVID-19. Study-wide background: COVID-19 samples collected from the United States, Italy and Spain covered acute and convalescent phases. From T cells, B-cell-depleted T cells, or PBMCs came the material, which was cDNA or gDNA.

Original methodology: How many nucleated cells were present was estimated from reference gene primer amplification. Profiled with immunoSEQ multiplex PCR; TCRdb holds only in-frame clones, not every one. D and trimming come from the DNA, and the V and J calls and clone size come from that table. The sample carries approximately 12,000 clones, 80% to 90% recorded once. This TCR was recovered from a human donor in a cohort sampled during active COVID-19. Material for sequencing was peripheral blood.

The CDR3 nucleotides read TGCGCCAGCAGTGGGACTGGATATGGCTACACCTTC. It specifies CASSGTGYGYTF. The chain employs TRBV10-2 and TRBJ1-2, with D unclear. The CDR3 totals 12 residues. With 4 bases removed from V and 5 bases from J, the gap between germline ends came to 8 bases. Germline lookup yields CDR1 WSHSY and CDR2 SAAADI.